This T cell receptor beta chain was identified during a study of control samples from healthy donors and cancer patients. Measured with immunoSEQ multiplex PCR; TCRdb has only the in-frame clones, and not every one. The sample consists of 400,000 to 500,000 clones, 90% of them appearing once. About this clone: This sample also contains other DNA sequences that code for the same CDR3.

Germline-derived CDR1 and CDR2 are GTSNPN and SVGIG (reference sequence). This CDR3 region has 11 residues. V shed 5 bases and J shed 3 bases, with 7 bases lying between them. The TCR was taken from a man aged 35 to 55 with head and neck cancer. The J gene is TRBJ1-1, the V gene TRBV30, with unresolved D. Sample: PBMCs. The CDR3 region is CAWGRDTEAFF. DNA for the CDR3: TGTGCCTGGGGACGGGACACTGAAGCTTTCTTT.